Listed below are T cell receptor beta chains from one sample, sequenced in a study of T cell responses to AZD1222 COVID-19 vaccine. Using immunoSEQ multiplex PCR, the repertoire was profiled, and TCRdb retains in-frame clones only, with some absent. The table lists 150,000 to 200,000 clones, less than 95% of them singletons, with approximately 6.3% in the top ten. Sequencing was performed on peripheral blood, taken 28 days after the second AZD1222 dose. These receptors came from an adult who received the AZD1222 COVID-19 vaccine. Both conserved end residues are part of each CDR3. Each record gives: D gene, J gene, clone size, V gene, CDR3 protein, CDR3 DNA. The D gene is left open where the match is weak. A row's size may be missing; if present it is once, few, many or a size class.

. | TRBJ1-2 | . | TRBV7-9 | CASSPSGLEWNYGYTF | TGTGCCAGCAGCCCATCGGGACTCGAGTGGAACTATGGCTACACCTTC
TRBD1 | TRBJ1-2 | . | TRBV7-6 | CASSPDMDRGDGYTF | TGTGCCAGCAGCCCAGACATGGACAGGGGTGACGGCTACACCTTC
TRBD1 | TRBJ1-5 | . | TRBV5-1 | CASSLAGQGHQPQHF | TGCGCCAGCAGCTTGGCGGGACAGGGTCACCAGCCCCAGCATTTT
. | TRBJ1-1 | . | TRBV21-1 | CASSPPTWGVSTEAFF | TGTGCCAGCAGCCCACCTACGTGGGGGGTGAGCACTGAAGCTTTCTTT
. | TRBJ1-6 | . | TRBV18 | CASSPQYRESSPLHF | TGTGCCAGCTCACCACAATACAGGGAGAGTTCACCCCTCCACTTT
TRBD1 | TRBJ1-1 | . | TRBV2 | CASRVQGGTEAFF | TGTGCCAGCAGAGTACAGGGGGGCACTGAAGCTTTCTTT
. | TRBJ1-6 | . | TRBV12-3/TRBV12-4 | CASSLAVLGALHF | TGTGCCAGCAGTTTAGCGGTTTTGGGGGCCCTCCACTTT
TRBD2 | TRBJ2-2 | . | TRBV2 | CASSLRTSGSTGELFF | TGTGCCAGCAGCCTAAGGACTAGCGGGAGCACCGGGGAGCTGTTTTTT
. | TRBJ1-4 | . | TRBV5-1 | CASSSGRTNEKLFF | TGCGCCAGCAGCTCGGGACGGACTAATGAAAAACTGTTTTTT
TRBD2 | TRBJ2-3 | . | TRBV19 | CASSIVASGSTDTQYF | TGTGCCAGTAGTATAGTCGCTAGCGGCAGCACAGATACGCAGTATTTT
TRBD2 | TRBJ2-1 | once | TRBV28 | CASISLLTSGRVYEQFF | TGTGCCAGCATTTCCCTGTTGACTAGCGGGAGGGTGTATGAGCAGTTCTTC
. | TRBJ1-2 | . | TRBV28 | CASSFKYGYTF | TGTGCCAGCAGTTTCAAGTATGGCTACACCTTC
. | TRBJ1-2 | . | TRBV7-9 | CASSSPGEVYGYTF | TGTGCCAGCAGTAGCCCAGGGGAGGTCTATGGCTACACCTTC
. | TRBJ2-3 | . | TRBV12-1 | CASSLSPPRLKDRGHEPGTDTQYF | TGTGCCAGCAGCTTGTCCCCCCCCCGCCTTAAGGACAGGGGGCACGAACCCGGCACAGATACGCAGTATTTT
. | TRBJ1-3 | . | TRBV6-5 | CASSPSDTIYF | TGTGCCAGCAGCCCCTCGGACACCATATATTTT
. | TRBJ1-2 | . | TRBV12-3/TRBV12-4 | CASTPGGNYGYTF | TGTGCCAGCACCCCGGGGGGGAACTATGGCTACACCTTC
. | TRBJ1-5 | . | TRBV12-3/TRBV12-4 | CASSFGGGQPQHF | TGTGCCAGCAGTTTTGGGGGAGGTCAGCCCCAGCATTTT
TRBD2 | TRBJ2-2 | . | TRBV2 | CASSPLAGADTGELFF | TGTGCCAGCAGTCCTCTAGCGGGGGCGGACACCGGGGAGCTGTTTTTT
TRBD1 | TRBJ1-5 | . | TRBV7-2 | CASSPRDRNQPQHF | TGTGCCAGCAGCCCCCGGGACAGGAATCAGCCCCAGCATTTT
. | TRBJ1-3 | . | TRBV10-1 | CASSAHSGNTIYF | TGCGCCAGCAGTGCACACTCTGGAAACACCATATATTTT